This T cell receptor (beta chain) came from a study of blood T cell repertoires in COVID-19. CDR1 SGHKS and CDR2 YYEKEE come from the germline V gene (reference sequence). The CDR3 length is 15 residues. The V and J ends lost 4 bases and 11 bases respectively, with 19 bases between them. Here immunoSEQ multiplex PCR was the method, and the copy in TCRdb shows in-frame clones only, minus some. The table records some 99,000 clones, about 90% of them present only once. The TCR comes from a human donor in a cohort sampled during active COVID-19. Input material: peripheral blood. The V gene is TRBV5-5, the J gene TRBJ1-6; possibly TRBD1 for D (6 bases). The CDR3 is CASSNRQVYTAPLHF. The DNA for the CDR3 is TGTGCCAGCAGCAACCGACAGGTTTATACGGCACCCCTCCACTTT. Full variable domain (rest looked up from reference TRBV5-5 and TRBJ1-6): DAGVTQSPTHLIKTRGQQVTLRCSPISGHKSVSWYQQVLGQGPQFIFQYYEKEERGRGNFPDRFSARQFPNYSSELNVNALLLGDSALYLCASSNRQVYTAPLHFGNGTRLTVT.